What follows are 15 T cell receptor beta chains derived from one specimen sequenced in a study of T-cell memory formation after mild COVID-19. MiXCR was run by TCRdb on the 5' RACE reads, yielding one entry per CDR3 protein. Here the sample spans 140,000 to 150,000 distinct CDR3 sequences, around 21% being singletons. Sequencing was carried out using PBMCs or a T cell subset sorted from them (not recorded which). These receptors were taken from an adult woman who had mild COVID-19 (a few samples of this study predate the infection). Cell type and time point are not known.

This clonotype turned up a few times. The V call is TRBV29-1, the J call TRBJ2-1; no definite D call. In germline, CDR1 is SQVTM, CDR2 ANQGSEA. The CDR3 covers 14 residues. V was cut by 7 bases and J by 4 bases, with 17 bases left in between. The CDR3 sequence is CSAPQKGLYNEQFF. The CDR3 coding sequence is TGCAGCGCCCCTCAAAAGGGCTTATACAATGAGCAGTTCTTC.

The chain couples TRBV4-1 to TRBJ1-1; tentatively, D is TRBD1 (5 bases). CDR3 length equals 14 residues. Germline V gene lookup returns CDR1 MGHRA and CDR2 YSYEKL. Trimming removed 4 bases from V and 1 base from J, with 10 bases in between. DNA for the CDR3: TGCGCCAGCAGCCTATCGACAGCGAACACTGAAGCTTTCTTT. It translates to CASSLSTANTEAFF.

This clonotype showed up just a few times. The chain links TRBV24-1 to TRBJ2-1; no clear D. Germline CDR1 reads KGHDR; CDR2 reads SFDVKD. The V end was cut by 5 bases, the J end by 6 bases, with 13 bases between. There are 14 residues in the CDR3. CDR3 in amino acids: CATSATRISNEQFF. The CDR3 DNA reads TGTGCCACCAGTGCGACACGTATCAGCAATGAGCAGTTCTTC.

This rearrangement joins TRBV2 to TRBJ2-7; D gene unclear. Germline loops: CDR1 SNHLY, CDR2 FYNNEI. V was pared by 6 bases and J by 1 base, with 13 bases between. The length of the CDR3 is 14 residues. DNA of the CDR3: TGTGCCAGCAGCCGGACGGAATTATCCTACGAGCAGTACTTC. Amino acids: CASSRTELSYEQYF.

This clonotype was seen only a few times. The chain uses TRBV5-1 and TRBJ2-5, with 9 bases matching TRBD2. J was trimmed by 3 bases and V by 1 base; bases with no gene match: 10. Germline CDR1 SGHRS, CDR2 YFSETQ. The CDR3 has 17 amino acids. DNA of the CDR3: TGCGCCAGCAGCTTGTACTACATTAGCGGGGGAGAAGAGACCCAGTACTTC. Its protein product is CASSLYYISGGEETQYF.

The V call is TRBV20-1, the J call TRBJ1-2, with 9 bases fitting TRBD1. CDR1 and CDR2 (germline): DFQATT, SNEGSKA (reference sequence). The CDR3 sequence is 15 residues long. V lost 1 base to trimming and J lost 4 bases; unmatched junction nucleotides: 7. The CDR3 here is CSARGDRDFFYGYTF. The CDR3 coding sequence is TGCAGTGCTAGAGGGGACAGGGATTTCTTCTATGGCTACACCTTC.

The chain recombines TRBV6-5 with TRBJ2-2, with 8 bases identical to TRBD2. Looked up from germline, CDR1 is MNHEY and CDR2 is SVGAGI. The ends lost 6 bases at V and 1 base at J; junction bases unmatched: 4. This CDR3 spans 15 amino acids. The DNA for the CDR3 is TGTGCCAGCAGGCCAGCGGGGGTGAACACCGGGGAGCTGTTTTTT. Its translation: CASRPAGVNTGELFF.

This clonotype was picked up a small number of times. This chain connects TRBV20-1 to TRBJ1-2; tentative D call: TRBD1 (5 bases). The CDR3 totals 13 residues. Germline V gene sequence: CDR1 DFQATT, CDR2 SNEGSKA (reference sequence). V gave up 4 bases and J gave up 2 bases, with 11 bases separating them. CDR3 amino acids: CSATPAGNYGYTF. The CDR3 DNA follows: TGCAGTGCTACCCCTGCAGGGAACTATGGCTACACCTTC.

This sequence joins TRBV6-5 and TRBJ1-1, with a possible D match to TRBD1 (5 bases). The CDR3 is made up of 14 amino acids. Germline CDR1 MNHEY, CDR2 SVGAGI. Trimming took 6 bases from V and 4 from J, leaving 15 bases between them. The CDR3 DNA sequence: TGTGCCAGCAGAAGAGGGGTGTGGGTCACTGAAGCTTTCTTT. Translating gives CASRRGVWVTEAFF.

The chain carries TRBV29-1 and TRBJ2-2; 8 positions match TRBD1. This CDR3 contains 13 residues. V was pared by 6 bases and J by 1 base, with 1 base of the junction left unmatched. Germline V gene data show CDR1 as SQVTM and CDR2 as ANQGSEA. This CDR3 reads CSVGTGNTGELFF. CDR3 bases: TGCAGCGTCGGGACAGGGAACACCGGGGAGCTGTTTTTT.

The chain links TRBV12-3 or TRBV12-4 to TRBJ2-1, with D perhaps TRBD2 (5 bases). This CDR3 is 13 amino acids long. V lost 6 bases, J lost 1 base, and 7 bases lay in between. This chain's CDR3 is CASSRGSYNEQFF. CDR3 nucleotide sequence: TGTGCCAGCAGCCGGGGATCCTACAATGAGCAGTTCTTC.

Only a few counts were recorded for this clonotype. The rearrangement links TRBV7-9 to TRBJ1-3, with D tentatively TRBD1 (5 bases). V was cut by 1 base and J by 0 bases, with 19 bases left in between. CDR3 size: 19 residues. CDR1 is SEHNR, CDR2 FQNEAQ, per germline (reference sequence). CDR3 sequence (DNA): TGTGCCAGCAGCTTAGAAGGGATAAGGGGACCCAGCTCTGGAAACACCATATATTTT. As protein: CASSLEGIRGPSSGNTIYF.

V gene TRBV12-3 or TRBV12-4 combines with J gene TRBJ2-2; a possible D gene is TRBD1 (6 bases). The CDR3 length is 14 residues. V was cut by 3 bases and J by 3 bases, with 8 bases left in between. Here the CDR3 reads CASSFGGYTGELFF. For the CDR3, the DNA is TGTGCCAGCAGTTTTGGGGGCTACACCGGGGAGCTGTTTTTT.

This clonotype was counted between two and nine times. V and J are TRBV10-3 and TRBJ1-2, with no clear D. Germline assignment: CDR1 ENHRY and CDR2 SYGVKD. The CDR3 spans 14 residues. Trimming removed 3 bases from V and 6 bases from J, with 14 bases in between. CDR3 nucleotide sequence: TGTGCCATCAGTGATTTGAGGGTGGTGGATGGCTACACCTTC. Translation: CAISDLRVVDGYTF.

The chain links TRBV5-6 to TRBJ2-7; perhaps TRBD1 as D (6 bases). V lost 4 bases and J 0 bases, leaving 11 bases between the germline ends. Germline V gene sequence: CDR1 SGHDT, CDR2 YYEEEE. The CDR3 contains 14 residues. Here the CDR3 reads CASSGGLASYEQYF. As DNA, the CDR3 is TGTGCCAGCAGCGGGGGCCTTGCCTCCTACGAGCAGTACTTC.